This T cell receptor beta chain was profiled in a study of cytomegalovirus exposure and HLA in healthy donors. Findings and caveats of the study: For cytomegalovirus status, the classifier reportedly gave diagnoses with high specificity and sensitivity. In vitro, a few CMV-associated chains proved specific for CMV antigens.

This clone was observed a few times. Its antigen is as yet unknown. The germline V gene encodes CDR1 MNHEY and CDR2 SVGAGI. This CDR3 is 13 amino acids long. The V segment lost 7 bases and the J segment 3 bases; nucleotides outside the gene matches: 4. 60 Vbeta and 13 Jbeta primers were used in PCR. TCRdb's copy holds only in-frame clones and misses some; the assay was immunoSEQ multiplex PCR. The sample yields about 140,000 clones, about 76% seen once. The chain couples TRBV6-5 to TRBJ2-7; 9 nucleotides align to TRBD1. The clonotype originates from a male donor in good health and CMV-seronegative. The source material was PBMCs. This CDR3 reads CASTVTGGYEQYF. The CDR3 DNA reads as TGTGCCAGCACGGTGACAGGGGGCTACGAGCAGTACTTC.